This T cell receptor (beta chain) came from a study of blood T cell repertoires in COVID-19. Study in general: Spain, Italy and the United States supplied samples that represented acute and convalescent COVID-19.

Authors' processing steps: Scientists estimated how many nucleated cells there were by amplifying reference gene primers. Clones were read by immunoSEQ multiplex PCR, and TCRdb kept only the in-frame ones, dropping some. Clone size and the V and J calls come from that table; the DNA yielded D and trimming. Among approximately 77,000 clones, around 80% were seen once, and the ten largest hold 18%. The CDR3 runs 13 residues. Germline V gene lookup returns CDR1 KGHDR and CDR2 SFDVKD. V lost 4 bases and J 4 bases, leaving 7 bases between the germline ends. The specimen was peripheral blood. The TCR sequence derives from an older woman with acute or convalescent COVID-19. This sequence joins TRBV24-1 and TRBJ2-1; D is possibly TRBD2 (5 bases). Here the CDR3 DNA reads TGTGCCACCAGTGACACGGGGTACAATGAGCAGTTCTTC. Its translation is CATSDTGYNEQFF.